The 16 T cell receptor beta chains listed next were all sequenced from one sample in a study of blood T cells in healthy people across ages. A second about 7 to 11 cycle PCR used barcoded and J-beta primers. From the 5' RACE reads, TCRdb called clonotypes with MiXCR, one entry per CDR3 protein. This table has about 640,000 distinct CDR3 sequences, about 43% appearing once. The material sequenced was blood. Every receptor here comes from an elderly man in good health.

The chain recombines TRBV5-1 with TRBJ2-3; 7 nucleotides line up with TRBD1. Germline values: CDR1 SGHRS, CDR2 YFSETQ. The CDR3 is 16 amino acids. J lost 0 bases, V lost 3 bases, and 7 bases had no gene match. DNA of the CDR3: TGCGCCAGCAGCTCGAACAGGGGAGCTAGCACAGATACGCAGTATTTT. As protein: CASSSNRGASTDTQYF.

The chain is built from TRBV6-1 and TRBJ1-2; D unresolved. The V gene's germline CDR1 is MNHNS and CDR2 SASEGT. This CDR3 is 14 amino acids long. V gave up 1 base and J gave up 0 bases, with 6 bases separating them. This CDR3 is CASSEDGANYGYTF. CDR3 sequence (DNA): TGTGCCAGCAGTGAAGATGGAGCTAACTATGGCTACACCTTC.

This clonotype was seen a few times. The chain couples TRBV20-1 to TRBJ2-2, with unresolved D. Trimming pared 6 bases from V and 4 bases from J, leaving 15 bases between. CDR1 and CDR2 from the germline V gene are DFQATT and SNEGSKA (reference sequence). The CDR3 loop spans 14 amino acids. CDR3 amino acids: CSARPRLGTGELFF. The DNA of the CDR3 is TGCAGTGCCCGACCGCGGCTGGGCACCGGGGAGCTGTTTTTT.

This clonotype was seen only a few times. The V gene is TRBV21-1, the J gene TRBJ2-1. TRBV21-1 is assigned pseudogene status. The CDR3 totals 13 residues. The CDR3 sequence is CASSKGKPNEQFF. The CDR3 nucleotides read TGTGCCAGCAGCAAGGGCAAGCCTAATGAGCAGTTCTTC.

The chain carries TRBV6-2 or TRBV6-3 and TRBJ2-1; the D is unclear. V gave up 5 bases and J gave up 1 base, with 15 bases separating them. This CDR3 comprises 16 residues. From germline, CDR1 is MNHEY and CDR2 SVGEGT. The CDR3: CASSKSGGGSYNEQFF. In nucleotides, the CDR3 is TGTGCCAGCAGTAAGAGTGGTGGCGGATCCTACAATGAGCAGTTCTTC.

The chain's CDR3 is CASNRDTGASDTQYF. DNA for the CDR3: TGTGCCAGCAACCGGGACACCGGGGCTTCCGATACGCAGTATTTT. This chain links TRBV25-1 with TRBJ2-3, with D perhaps TRBD1 (6 bases). The V gene lost 7 bases and the J gene lost 6 bases, with 20 bases spanning the gap. Germline lookup yields CDR1 MGHDK and CDR2 SYGVNS. The CDR3 runs 15 residues.

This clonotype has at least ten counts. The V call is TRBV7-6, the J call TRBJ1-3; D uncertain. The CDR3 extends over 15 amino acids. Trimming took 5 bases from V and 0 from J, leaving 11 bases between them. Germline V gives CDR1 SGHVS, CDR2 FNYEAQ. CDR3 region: CASSRDPSSGNTIYF. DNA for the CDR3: TGTGCCAGCAGCCGCGACCCAAGCTCTGGAAACACCATATATTTT.

DNA for the CDR3: TGCGCCAGCAGCGGCCGGGACACCTTCGAGCAGTACTTC. Translated: CASSGRDTFEQYF. The chain recombines TRBV5-1 with TRBJ2-7; maybe TRBD1 (6 bases). Trimming removed 4 bases at V and 6 bases at J, with 14 bases between. This CDR3 has 13 residues. CDR1 is SGHRS and CDR2 is YFSETQ in the germline V gene.

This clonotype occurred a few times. CDR3 bases: TGTGCCAGCAGCTTAGGCACAGTGGGTAGCGGTGAGCAGTTCTTC. Translating it yields CASSLGTVGSGEQFF. This chain links TRBV7-3 with TRBJ2-1; perhaps TRBD2 as D (6 bases). The CDR3 is 15 residues long. Germline CDR1 reads SGHTA; CDR2 reads FQGTGA. V lost 2 bases and J lost 9, with 17 bases in between.

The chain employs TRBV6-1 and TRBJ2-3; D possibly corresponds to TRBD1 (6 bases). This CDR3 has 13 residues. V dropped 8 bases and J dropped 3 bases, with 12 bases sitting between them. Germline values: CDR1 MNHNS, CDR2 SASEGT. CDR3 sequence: CASPKGGTDTQYF. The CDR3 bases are TGTGCCAGCCCAAAAGGGGGAACAGATACGCAGTATTTT.

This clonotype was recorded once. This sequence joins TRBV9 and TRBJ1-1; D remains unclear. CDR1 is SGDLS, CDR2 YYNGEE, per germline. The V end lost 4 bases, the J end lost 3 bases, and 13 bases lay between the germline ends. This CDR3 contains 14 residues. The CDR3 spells CASSTRRTDTEAFF. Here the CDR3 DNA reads TGTGCCAGCAGCACCCGACGGACTGACACTGAAGCTTTCTTT. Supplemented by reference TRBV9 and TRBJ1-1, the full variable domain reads DSGVTQTPKHLITATGQRVTLRCSPRSGDLSVYWYQQSLDQGLQFLIQYYNGEERAKGNILERFSAQQFPDLHSELNLSSLELGDSALYFCASSTRRTDTEAFFGQGTRLTVV.

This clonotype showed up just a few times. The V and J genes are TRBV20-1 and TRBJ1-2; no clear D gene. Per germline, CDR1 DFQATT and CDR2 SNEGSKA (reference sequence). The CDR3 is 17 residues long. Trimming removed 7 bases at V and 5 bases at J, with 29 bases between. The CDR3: CSVDQQRGQDGGYGYTF. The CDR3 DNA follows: TGCAGTGTGGACCAACAACGCGGGCAGGACGGAGGATATGGCTACACCTTC.

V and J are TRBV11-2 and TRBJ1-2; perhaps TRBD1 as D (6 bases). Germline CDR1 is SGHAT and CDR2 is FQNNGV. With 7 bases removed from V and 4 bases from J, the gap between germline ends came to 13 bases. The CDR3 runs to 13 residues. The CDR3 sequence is CASTPTGTYGYTF. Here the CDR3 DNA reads TGTGCCAGCACCCCAACAGGGACCTATGGCTACACCTTC.

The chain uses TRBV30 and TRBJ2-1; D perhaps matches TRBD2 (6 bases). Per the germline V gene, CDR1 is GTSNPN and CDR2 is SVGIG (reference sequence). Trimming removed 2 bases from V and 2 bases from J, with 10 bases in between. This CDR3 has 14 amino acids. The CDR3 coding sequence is TGTGCCTGGAGTCGGCGGGACCCCTACAATGAGCAGTTCTTC. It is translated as CAWSRRDPYNEQFF.

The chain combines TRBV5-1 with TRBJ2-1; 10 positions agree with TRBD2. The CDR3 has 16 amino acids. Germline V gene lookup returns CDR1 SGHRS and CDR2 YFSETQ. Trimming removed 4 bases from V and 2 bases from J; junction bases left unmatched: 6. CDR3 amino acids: CASSLGLASPYNEQFF. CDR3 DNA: TGCGCCAGCAGCCTGGGACTAGCGAGCCCCTACAATGAGCAGTTCTTC. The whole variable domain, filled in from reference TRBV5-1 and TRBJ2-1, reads KAGVTQTPRYLIKTRGQQVTLSCSPISGHRSVSWYQQTPGQGLQFLFEYFSETQRNKGNFPGRFSGRQFSNSRSEMNVSTLELGDSALYLCASSLGLASPYNEQFFGPGTRLTVL.

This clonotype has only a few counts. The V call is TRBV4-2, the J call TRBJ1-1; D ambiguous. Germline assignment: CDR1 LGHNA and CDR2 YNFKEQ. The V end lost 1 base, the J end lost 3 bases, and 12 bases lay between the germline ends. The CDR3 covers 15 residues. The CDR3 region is CASSQVGVEDTEAFF. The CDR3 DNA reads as TGTGCCAGCAGCCAAGTCGGTGTCGAGGACACTGAAGCTTTCTTT.